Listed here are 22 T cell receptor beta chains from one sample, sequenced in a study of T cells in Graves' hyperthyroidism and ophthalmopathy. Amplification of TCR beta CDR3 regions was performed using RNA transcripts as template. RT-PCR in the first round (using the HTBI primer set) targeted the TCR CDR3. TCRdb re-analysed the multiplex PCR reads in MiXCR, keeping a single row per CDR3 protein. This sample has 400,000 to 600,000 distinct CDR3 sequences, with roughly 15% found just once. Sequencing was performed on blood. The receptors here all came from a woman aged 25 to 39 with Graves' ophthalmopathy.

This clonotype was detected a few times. CDR3: CASSAPGQEGSPLHF. The DNA of the CDR3 is TGTGCCAGCAGTGCTCCGGGACAGGAGGGGTCACCCCTCCACTTT. The chain has TRBV12-3 or TRBV12-4 and TRBJ1-6; 8 nucleotides match TRBD1. V dropped 5 bases and J dropped 10; count of bases not matched to a gene: 10. CDR3 size: 15 residues.

The CDR3 nucleotides read TGTGCCAGCACTAGCATCTCGTGGGGCCGCTCCGGGGCCAACGTCCTGACTTTC. Protein product: CASTSISWGRSGANVLTF. V gene TRBV6-2 or TRBV6-3 combines with J gene TRBJ2-6; D may correspond to TRBD1 or TRBD2 (5 bases each). Looked up from germline, CDR1 is MNHEY and CDR2 is SVGEGT. The CDR3 sequence is 18 residues long. Trimming shortened V by 7 bases and J by 4 bases, and 23 bases separated the two germline ends.

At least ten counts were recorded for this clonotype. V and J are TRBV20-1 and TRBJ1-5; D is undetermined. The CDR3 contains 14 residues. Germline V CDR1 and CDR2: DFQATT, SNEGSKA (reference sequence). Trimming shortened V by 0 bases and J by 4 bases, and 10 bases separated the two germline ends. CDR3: CSARDPRKNQPQHF. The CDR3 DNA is TGCAGTGCTAGAGATCCTAGGAAGAATCAGCCCCAGCATTTT.

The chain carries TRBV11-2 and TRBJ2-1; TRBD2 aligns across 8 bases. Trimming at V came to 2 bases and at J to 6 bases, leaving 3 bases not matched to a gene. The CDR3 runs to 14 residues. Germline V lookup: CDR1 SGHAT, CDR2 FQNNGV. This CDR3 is CASSLQGLGNEQFF. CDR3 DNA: TGTGCCAGCAGCTTACAGGGACTAGGCAATGAGCAGTTCTTC.

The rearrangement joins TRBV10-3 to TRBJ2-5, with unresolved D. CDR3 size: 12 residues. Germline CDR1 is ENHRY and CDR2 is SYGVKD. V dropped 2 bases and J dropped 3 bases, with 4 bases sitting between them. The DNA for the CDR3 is TGTGCCATCAGTGAGGTAGAAGAGACCCAGTACTTC. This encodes CAISEVEETQYF.

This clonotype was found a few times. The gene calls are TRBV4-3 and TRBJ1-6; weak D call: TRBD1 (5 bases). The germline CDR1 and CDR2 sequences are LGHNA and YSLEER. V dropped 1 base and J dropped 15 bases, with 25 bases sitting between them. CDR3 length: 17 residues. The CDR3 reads CASSQVGGPRQSQSLHF. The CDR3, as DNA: TGCGCCAGCAGCCAAGTCGGAGGGCCCAGACAGTCCCAGAGCCTCCACTTT.

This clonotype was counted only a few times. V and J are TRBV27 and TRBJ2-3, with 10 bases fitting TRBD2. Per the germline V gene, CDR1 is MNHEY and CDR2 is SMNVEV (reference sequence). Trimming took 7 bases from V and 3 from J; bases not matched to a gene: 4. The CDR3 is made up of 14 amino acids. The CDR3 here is CASTLSGRTDTQYF. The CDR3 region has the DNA TGTGCCAGCACCCTTAGCGGGAGGACAGATACGCAGTATTTT.

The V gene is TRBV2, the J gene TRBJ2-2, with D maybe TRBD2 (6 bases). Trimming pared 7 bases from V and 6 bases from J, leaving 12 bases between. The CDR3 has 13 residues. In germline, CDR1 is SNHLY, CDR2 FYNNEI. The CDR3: CASNLPGAGELFF. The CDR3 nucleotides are TGTGCCAGCAACCTCCCGGGGGCCGGGGAGCTGTTTTTT.

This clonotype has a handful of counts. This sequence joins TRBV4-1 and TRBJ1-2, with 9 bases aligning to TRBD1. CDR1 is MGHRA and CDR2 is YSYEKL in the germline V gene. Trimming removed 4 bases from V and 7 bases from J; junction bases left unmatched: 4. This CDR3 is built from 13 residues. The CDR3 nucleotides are TGCGCCAGCAGCCGTAGACAGGGGGGTGGCTACACCTTC. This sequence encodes CASSRRQGGGYTF.

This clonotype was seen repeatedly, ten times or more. The CDR3 coding sequence is TGTGCCAGCAGTGAATATAGGCAGGGGATAAACACTGAAGCTTTCTTT. Its translation: CASSEYRQGINTEAFF. V and J are TRBV2 and TRBJ1-1, with D perhaps matching TRBD1 (6 bases). The CDR3 spans 16 residues. Germline V gives CDR1 SNHLY, CDR2 FYNNEI. V lost 2 bases and J 2 bases, leaving 15 bases between the germline ends.

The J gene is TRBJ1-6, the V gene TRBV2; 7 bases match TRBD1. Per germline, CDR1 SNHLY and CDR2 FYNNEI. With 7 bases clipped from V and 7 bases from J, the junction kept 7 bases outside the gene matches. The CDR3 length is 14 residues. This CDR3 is CASNRDSQNSPLHF. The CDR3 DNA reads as TGTGCCAGCAACCGGGACAGCCAAAATTCACCCCTCCACTTT.

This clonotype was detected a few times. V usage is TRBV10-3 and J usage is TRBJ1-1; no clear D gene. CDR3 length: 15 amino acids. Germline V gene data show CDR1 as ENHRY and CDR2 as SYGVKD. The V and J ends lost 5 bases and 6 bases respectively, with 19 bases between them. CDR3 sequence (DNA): TGTGCCATCAGTCCTCTTGACCGGGGAGGGTCTGAAGCTTTCTTT. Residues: CAISPLDRGGSEAFF.

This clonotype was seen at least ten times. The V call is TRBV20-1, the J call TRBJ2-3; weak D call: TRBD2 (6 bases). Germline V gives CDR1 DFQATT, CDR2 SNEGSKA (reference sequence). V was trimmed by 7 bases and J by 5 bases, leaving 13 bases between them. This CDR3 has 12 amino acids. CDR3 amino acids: CSVTEGGDTQYF. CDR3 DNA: TGCAGTGTCACGGAGGGTGGAGATACGCAGTATTTT.

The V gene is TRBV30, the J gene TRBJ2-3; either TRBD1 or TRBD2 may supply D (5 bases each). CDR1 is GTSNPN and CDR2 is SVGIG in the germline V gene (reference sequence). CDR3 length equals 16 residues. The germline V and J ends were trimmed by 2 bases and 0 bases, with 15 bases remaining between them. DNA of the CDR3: TGTGCCTGGAGTCCCGGGACCCTAGTAAGCACAGATACGCAGTATTTT. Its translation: CAWSPGTLVSTDTQYF. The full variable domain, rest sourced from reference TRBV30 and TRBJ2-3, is SQTIHQWPATLVQPVGSPLSLECTVEGTSNPNLYWYRQAAGRGLQLLFYSVGIGQISSEVPQNLSASRPQDRQFILSSKKLLLSDSGFYLCAWSPGTLVSTDTQYFGPGTRLTVL.

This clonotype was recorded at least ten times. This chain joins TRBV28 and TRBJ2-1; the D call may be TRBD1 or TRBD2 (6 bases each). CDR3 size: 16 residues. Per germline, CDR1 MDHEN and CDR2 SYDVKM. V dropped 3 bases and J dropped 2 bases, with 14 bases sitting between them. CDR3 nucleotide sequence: TGTGCCAGCAGTTTGAACGTGGGGGGCCCCTACAATGAGCAGTTCTTC. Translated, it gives CASSLNVGGPYNEQFF.

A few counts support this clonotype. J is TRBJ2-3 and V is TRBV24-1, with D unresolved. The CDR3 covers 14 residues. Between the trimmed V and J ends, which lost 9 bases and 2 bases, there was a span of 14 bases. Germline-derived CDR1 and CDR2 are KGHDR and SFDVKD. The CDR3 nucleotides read TGTGCCACCGGTCCCGAGCGATCCACAGATACGCAGTATTTT. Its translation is CATGPERSTDTQYF.

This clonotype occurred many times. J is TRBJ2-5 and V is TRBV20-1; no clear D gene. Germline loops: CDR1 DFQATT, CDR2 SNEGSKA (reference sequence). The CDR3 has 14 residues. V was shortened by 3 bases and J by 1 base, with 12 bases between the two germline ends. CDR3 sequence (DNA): TGCAGTGCTAGGGGCTTGAGCATCCAAGAGACCCAGTACTTC. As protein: CSARGLSIQETQYF.

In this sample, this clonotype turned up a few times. CDR3 nucleotides: TGCGCCAGCAGCCAAGATAGGGGGGCGTGGCAGTTCTTC. Its translation is CASSQDRGAWQFF. The rearrangement links TRBV4-3 to TRBJ2-1; perhaps D is TRBD1 or TRBD2 (6 bases each). V dropped 0 bases and J dropped 12 bases, with 12 bases sitting between them. Germline CDR1 and CDR2: LGHNA and YSLEER. The CDR3 sequence is 13 residues long.

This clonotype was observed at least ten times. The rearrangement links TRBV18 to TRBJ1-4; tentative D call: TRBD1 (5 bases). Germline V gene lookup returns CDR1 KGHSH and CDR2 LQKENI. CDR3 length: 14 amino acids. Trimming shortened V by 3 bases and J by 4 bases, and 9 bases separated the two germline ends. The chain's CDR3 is CASSPRQGNEKLFF. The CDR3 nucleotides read TGTGCCAGCTCACCGCGGCAGGGTAATGAAAAACTGTTTTTT.

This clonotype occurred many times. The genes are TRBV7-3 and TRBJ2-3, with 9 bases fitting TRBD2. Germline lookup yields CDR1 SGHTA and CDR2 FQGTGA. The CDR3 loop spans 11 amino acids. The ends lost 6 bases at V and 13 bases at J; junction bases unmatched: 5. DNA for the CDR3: TGTGCCAGCAGTAATGGGACTAGCAAGTATTTT. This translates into CASSNGTSKYF.

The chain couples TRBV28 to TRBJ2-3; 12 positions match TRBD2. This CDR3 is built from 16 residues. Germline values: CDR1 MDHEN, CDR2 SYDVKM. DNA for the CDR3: TGTACTTGTTCGGCTAGCGGGAGGGAAATCACAGATACGCAGTATTTT. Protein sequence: CTCSASGREITDTQYF.

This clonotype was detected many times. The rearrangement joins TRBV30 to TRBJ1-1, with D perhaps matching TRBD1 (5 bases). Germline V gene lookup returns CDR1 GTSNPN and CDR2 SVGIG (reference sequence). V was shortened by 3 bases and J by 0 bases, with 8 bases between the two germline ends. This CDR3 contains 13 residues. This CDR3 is CAWSLQVNTEAFF. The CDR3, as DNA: TGTGCCTGGAGCCTACAGGTGAACACTGAAGCTTTCTTT.